This T cell receptor (beta chain) stems from a study of CD8+ T cells in alopecia areata. CDR1 is SQVTM, CDR2 ANQGSEA, per germline. V lost 3 bases and J lost 8, with 4 bases in between. The CDR3 is made up of 9 amino acids. Study findings and constraints: Lesional scalp displayed greater clonality than normal scalp, most notably in alopecia totalis/universalis.

This clone turned up a few times. Its target is not known. Investigators isolated RNA and reverse transcribed it into cDNA to act as the sequencing template. Sequencing used immunoSEQ multiplex PCR; TCRdb keeps in-frame clones, though not all of them. The sample records some 150,000 clones, 40% to 60% being singletons. Alopecia areata patients had lesional scalp punch biopsies and peripheral blood taken from them. The sequence was collected from a human donor with alopecia areata. The sequencing here drew on CD8+ T cells sorted from blood, taken at week 0. V usage is TRBV29-1 and J usage is TRBJ1-2; D gene unclear. The CDR3 nucleotides are TGCAGCGTTGATAACGGCTACACCTTC. Its protein product is CSVDNGYTF.